These 20 T cell receptor beta chains share one sample of origin, sequenced in a study of blood T cell repertoires in COVID-19. Profiling relied on immunoSEQ multiplex PCR, and the TCRdb table lists in-frame clones only, not all of them. Among 300,000 to 400,000 clones, 90% were seen once, and the ten largest hold 2.6%. Sequencing was performed on PBMCs or T cells enriched from blood (not recorded which). These receptors all come from a man in his sixties who had recovered from COVID-19.

In this sample, this clone turned up a few times. J is TRBJ1-1 and V is TRBV9; perhaps TRBD1 as D (5 bases). This CDR3 is built from 12 residues. CDR1 and CDR2 from the germline V gene are SGDLS and YYNGEE. Trimming removed 2 bases at V and 7 bases at J, with 9 bases between. This CDR3 reads CASSVGGNEAFF. CDR3 coding DNA: TGTGCCAGCAGCGTCGGGGGGAATGAAGCTTTCTTT. The full variable domain, its missing parts supplied by reference TRBV9 and TRBJ1-1, is DSGVTQTPKHLITATGQRVTLRCSPRSGDLSVYWYQQSLDQGLQFLIQYYNGEERAKGNILERFSAQQFPDLHSELNLSSLELGDSALYFCASSVGGNEAFFGQGTRLTVV.

This clone came up once. V gene TRBV7-9 combines with J gene TRBJ1-3; 8 bases fit TRBD1. This CDR3 is 17 amino acids long. Germline-derived CDR1 and CDR2 are SEHNR and FQNEAQ (reference sequence). The J segment lost 0 bases and the V segment lost 4 bases, leaving 8 bases of the junction unmatched. CDR3 coding DNA: TGTGCCAGCAGCTCGCTAAGGACAGGGAACTCTGGAAACACCATATATTTT. Its translation is CASSSLRTGNSGNTIYF.

The rearrangement joins TRBV9 to TRBJ1-6, with TRBD1 identical over 9 bases. The CDR3 totals 14 residues. The ends lost 4 bases at V and 8 bases at J; junction bases unmatched: 4. Germline V gene lookup returns CDR1 SGDLS and CDR2 YYNGEE. In DNA, the CDR3 is TGTGCCAGCAGCACAGGGACAGGGTATTCACCCCTCCACTTT. It encodes CASSTGTGYSPLHF. Full variable domain (outside the CDR3, taken from reference TRBV9 and TRBJ1-6): DSGVTQTPKHLITATGQRVTLRCSPRSGDLSVYWYQQSLDQGLQFLIQYYNGEERAKGNILERFSAQQFPDLHSELNLSSLELGDSALYFCASSTGTGYSPLHFGNGTRLTVT.

The V gene is TRBV6-5, the J gene TRBJ2-7, with TRBD1 matching over 10 bases. The length of the CDR3 is 14 residues. The V gene's germline CDR1 is MNHEY and CDR2 SVGAGI. The junction had 3 bases not matched to a gene; V was cut back by 4 bases and J by 3 bases. CDR3 DNA sequence: TGTGCCAGCAGTTCGGGACAGGGGATCTACGAGCAGTACTTC. Protein sequence: CASSSGQGIYEQYF.

This chain joins TRBV27 and TRBJ1-1; D possibly corresponds to TRBD1 (5 bases). Trimming pared 5 bases from V and 5 bases from J, leaving 15 bases between. CDR3 length: 14 residues. Germline V lookup: CDR1 MNHEY, CDR2 SMNVEV (reference sequence). The CDR3 sequence: CASSPREGGTEAFF. CDR3 in DNA: TGTGCCAGCAGTCCCAGGGAAGGAGGGACTGAAGCTTTCTTT.

The V and J genes are TRBV11-2 and TRBJ2-3; 7 positions agree with TRBD2. Losses at the gene ends were 2 bases for V and 1 base for J; bases not matched to a gene: 3. Germline loops: CDR1 SGHAT, CDR2 FQNNGV. This CDR3 is 15 amino acids long. CDR3 DNA sequence: TGTGCCAGCAGCTTACGGGGGGAAGGCACAGATACGCAGTATTTT. It yields the protein CASSLRGEGTDTQYF.

The chain combines TRBV5-1 with TRBJ1-2; 7 bases align to TRBD1. CDR1 SGHRS and CDR2 YFSETQ come from the germline V gene. The CDR3 loop spans 15 amino acids. Trimming cost V 7 bases and J 4 bases; bases outside gene matches: 13. In DNA, the CDR3 is TGCGCCAGCCGGACAGGACCTCAAACTACCTATGGCTACACCTTC. Protein product: CASRTGPQTTYGYTF.

The chain links TRBV10-3 to TRBJ1-1; possible D gene TRBD1, 5 bases. Trimming stripped 0 bases from V and 5 bases from J, with 16 bases between. CDR1 and CDR2 from the germline V gene are ENHRY and SYGVKD. CDR3 length: 16 residues. The CDR3 nucleotides are TGTGCCATCAGTGAGTCGAGAGGGCTCGGGGGAACTGAAGCTTTCTTT. As protein: CAISESRGLGGTEAFF.

The rearrangement uses TRBV30 and TRBJ1-4, with D possibly matching TRBD1 (5 bases). Germline-derived CDR1 and CDR2 are GTSNPN and SVGIG (reference sequence). The CDR3 runs 13 residues. Trimming took 0 bases from V and 7 from J, leaving 9 bases between them. The CDR3 region has the DNA TGTGCCTGGAGTGTACAGGAGACTGAAAAACTGTTTTTT. Protein product: CAWSVQETEKLFF.

This chain links TRBV10-2 with TRBJ2-1; the D gene is possibly TRBD1 (5 bases). This CDR3 spans 12 amino acids. V lost 6 bases and J lost 12, with 15 bases in between. Germline CDR1 and CDR2: WSHSY and SAAADI. The CDR3 sequence is CASRAQVPGQFF. The CDR3, as DNA: TGCGCCAGCAGGGCACAGGTACCTGGGCAGTTCTTC.

V is TRBV19 and J is TRBJ2-1, with 9 bases matching TRBD2. The germline gives CDR1 LNHDA, CDR2 SQIVND (reference sequence). This CDR3 has 20 residues. The J segment lost 0 bases and the V segment lost 2 bases, leaving 14 bases of the junction unmatched. For the CDR3, the DNA is TGTGCCAGTAGTATATTCACTAGCGGGCCCCAATATAGCTCCTACAATGAGCAGTTCTTC. Translation: CASSIFTSGPQYSSYNEQFF.

The gene calls are TRBV5-4 and TRBJ2-5, with D possibly TRBD2 on 7 matching bases. This CDR3 spans 16 amino acids. Trimming took off 6 bases at V and 2 bases at J, with 20 bases between the two ends. Germline CDR1 and CDR2: SGHNT and YYREEE (reference sequence). CDR3 in DNA: TGTGCCAGCAACCCCGGGGTAGGGGGGGCACAAGAGACCCAGTACTTC. Its protein product is CASNPGVGGAQETQYF.

The V call is TRBV18, the J call TRBJ2-5; 9 bases line up with TRBD2. V dropped 3 bases and J dropped 1; count of bases not matched to a gene: 9. The CDR3 consists of 17 residues. Germline V gives CDR1 KGHSH, CDR2 LQKENI. The CDR3 region has the DNA TGTGCCAGCTCACCGATGGCGACTAGCGGCACCCAAGAGACCCAGTACTTC. This translates into CASSPMATSGTQETQYF.

The sample holds many counts of this clone. The V and J genes are TRBV11-2 and TRBJ1-1; D gene uncertain. Looked up from germline, CDR1 is SGHAT and CDR2 is FQNNGV. The CDR3 contains 14 residues. V gave up 0 bases and J gave up 5 bases, with 10 bases separating them. The CDR3 DNA sequence: TGTGCCAGCAGCTTAGAGGGTGTCGGGACTGAAGCTTTCTTT. It yields the protein CASSLEGVGTEAFF.

The chain has TRBV5-6 and TRBJ2-7; perhaps TRBD2 as D (5 bases). The CDR3 covers 13 residues. Trimming removed 2 bases from V and 4 bases from J, with 10 bases in between. CDR1 and CDR2 from the germline V gene are SGHDT and YYEEEE. CDR3 sequence reads: CASSFQEEYEQYF. The CDR3 nucleotides are TGTGCCAGCAGCTTCCAGGAGGAATACGAGCAGTACTTC.

Comment on this clone: The sample contains more than one DNA sequence encoding this CDR3. V is TRBV5-4 and J is TRBJ1-2; D is perhaps TRBD1 (6 bases). The CDR3 runs to 13 residues. The V end was cut by 3 bases, the J end by 4 bases, with 10 bases between. Germline CDR1 and CDR2: SGHNT and YYREEE (reference sequence). This CDR3 is CASSSTGLYGYTF. The DNA for the CDR3 is TGTGCCAGCAGCTCGACAGGTCTCTATGGCTACACCTTC.

J is TRBJ1-6 and V is TRBV6-2 or TRBV6-3, with D possibly matching TRBD1 (6 bases). The CDR3 is 14 amino acids. The germline V gene has CDR1 MNHEY and CDR2 SVGEGT. Trimming stripped 6 bases from V and 7 bases from J, with 13 bases between. The CDR3: CASSSLGANSPLHF. Written as DNA, the CDR3 is TGTGCCAGCAGCTCATTGGGGGCAAATTCACCCCTCCACTTT.

The chain couples TRBV29-1 to TRBJ1-1, with a tentative D call TRBD1 (5 bases). Trimming shortened V by 5 bases and J by 4 bases, and 11 bases separated the two germline ends. This CDR3 comprises 12 residues. Germline loops: CDR1 SQVTM, CDR2 ANQGSEA. This CDR3 reads CSVQTVSTEAFF. DNA of the CDR3: TGCAGCGTTCAGACAGTCTCCACTGAAGCTTTCTTT.

This clone appeared a single time. The chain links TRBV13 to TRBJ1-3; TRBD1 agrees at 7 bases. The CDR3 contains 17 residues. Germline CDR1 and CDR2: PRHDT and FYEKMQ (reference sequence). Trimming cost V 0 bases and J 1 base; bases outside gene matches: 6. The CDR3, as DNA: TGTGCCAGCAGCTTAGGGCAGGGGGATTTATCTGGAAACACCATATATTTT. This gives the protein CASSLGQGDLSGNTIYF.

J is TRBJ1-3 and V is TRBV30, with TRBD1 identical over 7 bases. After removal of 3 bases from V and 2 bases from J, the junction contained 10 bases not matched to a gene. The CDR3 length is 16 residues. Germline CDR1 and CDR2: GTSNPN and SVGIG (reference sequence). CDR3 nucleotide sequence: TGTGCCTGGAGGGTAGGGGGGACAGCCACTGGAAACACCATATATTTT. The encoded protein is CAWRVGGTATGNTIYF.